The 3 T cell receptor beta chains below were found in one sample sequenced in a study of blood T cell repertoires in COVID-19. Some clones are missing from TCRdb's copy, which holds only in-frame ones; the method was immunoSEQ multiplex PCR. The profile shows a few hundred thousand clones, around nine tenths of them singletons. Material for sequencing was PBMCs or T cells enriched from blood (not recorded which). All receptors come from a man aged 30 to 45 who had recovered from COVID-19.

The DNA of the CDR3 is TGTGCCAGCAGCTTAGACTTGGAGGGGGGGAGACAAGAGACCCAGTACTTC. Protein sequence: CASSLDLEGGRQETQYF. The chain links TRBV7-9 to TRBJ2-5, with a tentative D call TRBD2 (7 bases). Germline assignment: CDR1 SEHNR and CDR2 FQNEAQ (reference sequence). V was trimmed by 1 base and J by 2 bases, leaving 17 bases between them. The CDR3 sequence is 17 residues long.

For the CDR3, the DNA is TGCGCCAGCAGCTTCCTCAGGGATACTGAAGCTTTCTTT. It is translated as CASSFLRDTEAFF. This chain uses TRBV5-1 with TRBJ1-1; D may be TRBD1 (5 bases). Germline-derived CDR1 and CDR2 are SGHRS and YFSETQ. The V end was cut by 2 bases, the J end by 5 bases, with 10 bases between. The CDR3 length is 13 residues.

The chain links TRBV19 to TRBJ2-7; 9 positions agree with TRBD2. Germline loops: CDR1 LNHDA, CDR2 SQIVND (reference sequence). CDR3 size: 15 residues. After removal of 3 bases from V and 7 bases from J, the junction contained 10 bases not matched to a gene. The CDR3: CASSMPGLASLEQYF. In nucleotides, the CDR3 is TGTGCCAGTAGTATGCCGGGACTAGCCTCACTGGAGCAGTACTTC.